This TCR beta chain was recovered during a study of human T cells and chemical hapten exposure. This clonotype was seen a few times. Time point indicated: pre-sensitization, week 0. Treatment here: therapeutic diphenylcyclopropenone sensitization with weekly scalp DPC. From the RACE reads, TCRdb called clonotypes with MiXCR, one entry per CDR3 protein. There are 240,000 or so distinct CDR3 sequences in the sample; about 8.1% occur only once, and approximately 2.3% lies in the top ten. The sequencing here drew on whole blood, taken in connection with sensitization to the hapten diphenylcyclopropenone (DPC). The clonotype comes from a middle-aged woman with alopecia areata. Some clones in this sample may be carry-over from other donors' samples.

CDR3 coding DNA: TGTGCCAGCAGCCAAGACGGGGGAGGGCCAGATACGCAGTATTTT. Residues: CASSQDGGGPDTQYF. The chain joins TRBV3-1 to TRBJ2-3; 7 bases agree with TRBD2. CDR3 length: 15 residues. Germline assignment: CDR1 LGHDT and CDR2 YNNKEL (reference sequence). V lost 0 bases and J lost 4; bases outside the gene matches: 4.